The 20 T cell receptor beta chains given below trace back to one sample, sequenced in a study of blood T cells in healthy people across ages. A second about 6 to 12 cycle PCR used barcoded and J-beta primers. TCRdb used MiXCR to reprocess the 5' RACE reads, holding one entry per CDR3 protein. Counted here are 550,000 to 650,000 distinct CDR3 sequences, roughly 31% occurring once; the ten biggest clones make up around 14%. Sequences were obtained from blood. The receptors derive from a woman at least 80 years old in good health.

The chain couples TRBV6-2 or TRBV6-3 to TRBJ2-5, with TRBD2 identical over 8 bases. Per germline, CDR1 MNHEY and CDR2 SVGEGT. The V segment lost 0 bases and the J segment 11 bases; nucleotides outside the gene matches: 14. This CDR3 has 16 amino acids. The chain's CDR3 is CASSYSIQRGRWEQYF. CDR3 in DNA: TGTGCCAGCAGTTACTCGATACAGCGGGGGCGGTGGGAGCAGTACTTC.

J is TRBJ1-3 and V is TRBV5-6; D is ambiguous. The germline V and J ends were trimmed by 3 bases and 0 bases, with 7 bases remaining between them. In germline, CDR1 is SGHDT, CDR2 YYEEEE. CDR3 length equals 14 residues. Written as DNA, the CDR3 is TGTGCCAGCAGCTGGATGGGCTCTGGAAACACCATATATTTT. Its protein is CASSWMGSGNTIYF.

A word on this clonotype: This could be a read error, since a much larger clone is one nucleotide away. This chain uses TRBV20-1 with TRBJ1-2; D is unresolved. The CDR3 is made up of 15 amino acids. The V gene lost 0 bases and the J gene lost 0 bases, with 11 bases spanning the gap. Germline V gives CDR1 DFQATT, CDR2 SNEGSKA (reference sequence). The CDR3 nucleotides read TGCAGTGCTAGAGACCGACGCAGAGCTAACTATGGCTACACCTTC. This codes for CSARDRRRANYGYTF.

This clonotype has just one count. The V call is TRBV20-1, the J call TRBJ2-1; 13 bases are shared with TRBD2. CDR1 is DFQATT, CDR2 SNEGSKA, per germline (reference sequence). Trimming took 6 bases from V and 8 from J; bases not matched to a gene: 7. This CDR3 comprises 14 residues. The CDR3 here is CSAVRTSGGYEQFF. The DNA of the CDR3 is TGCAGTGCCGTTAGGACTAGCGGGGGATATGAGCAGTTCTTC.

Worth noting for this clonotype: A read error is possible here, since a much larger clone lies one base away. The chain couples TRBV20-1 to TRBJ2-1; D gene ambiguous. The J call may be incorrect, as the DNA end agrees better with TRBJ2-7. CDR3 length equals 12 residues. From germline, CDR1 is DFQATT and CDR2 SNEGSKA (reference sequence). This CDR3 is CSANGVYNEQYF. The CDR3 nucleotides are TGCAGTGCTAATGGAGTATACAATGAGCAGTACTTC.

This clonotype was recorded many times. The chain has TRBV11-1 and TRBJ2-7, with 7 bases identical to TRBD1. Trimming took 2 bases from V and 2 from J; bases not matched to a gene: 6. The CDR3 extends over 15 amino acids. Germline V CDR1 and CDR2: SGHAT, FQDESV (reference sequence). For the CDR3, the DNA is TGTGCCAGCAGCTTAACCGGGACAGCCACCTACGAGCAGTACTTC. Protein: CASSLTGTATYEQYF.

Written as DNA, the CDR3 is TGTGCCAGCAGCCACCTAAGAGGGCCGTGGGATGAGCAGTTCTTC. Its translation is CASSHLRGPWDEQFF. V is TRBV14 and J is TRBJ2-1, with D possibly matching TRBD2 (5 bases). Germline V lookup: CDR1 SGHDN, CDR2 FVKESK. Trimming cost V 3 bases and J 8 bases, with 17 bases left between them. CDR3 length: 15 residues.

About this clonotype itself: A much larger clone differs by one base, so this may be a read error. The chain uses TRBV15 and TRBJ2-5; 7 bases match TRBD2. The CDR3 length is 16 residues. The germline gives CDR1 LNHNV, CDR2 YYDKDF (reference sequence). In nucleotides, the CDR3 is TGTGCCACCAGCCTTGGCGGCGGGGGAGTCCAAGAGGCCCAGTACTTC. Its protein is CATSLGGGGVQEAQYF.

This rearrangement joins TRBV7-8 to TRBJ1-5; TRBD1 agrees at 7 bases. The CDR3 covers 16 residues. Trimming took 2 bases from V and 5 from J; bases not matched to a gene: 9. In germline, CDR1 is SGHVS, CDR2 FQNEAQ. Here the CDR3 reads CASSLTRDRAYQPQHF. The CDR3 DNA follows: TGTGCCAGCAGCTTAACCCGGGACAGAGCTTATCAGCCCCAGCATTTT.

Ten or more counts support this clonotype. The chain is built from TRBV6-5 and TRBJ1-6; D remains unclear. Between the trimmed V and J ends, which lost 3 bases and 13 bases, there was a span of 10 bases. CDR1 is MNHEY, CDR2 SVGAGI, per germline. The CDR3 runs 12 residues. The CDR3 nucleotides read TGTGCCAGCAGTTATGCGGCCTCCCCCCTCCACTTT. Translating it yields CASSYAASPLHF.

This clonotype occurred a few times. The V call is TRBV7-9, the J call TRBJ1-6; D might be TRBD1 (5 bases). Trimming removed 5 bases at V and 8 bases at J, with 10 bases between. CDR1 and CDR2 from the germline V gene are SEHNR and FQNEAQ (reference sequence). CDR3 length equals 13 residues. This CDR3 is CASSRSQDSPLHF. DNA of the CDR3: TGTGCCAGCAGCCGATCACAGGATTCACCCCTCCACTTT. Looking up the rest from reference TRBV7-9 and TRBJ1-6 gives the full variable domain: DTGVSQNPRHKITKRGQNVTFRCDPISEHNRLYWYRQTLGQGPEFLTYFQNEAQLEKSRLLSDRFSAERPKGSFSTLEIQRTEQGDSAMYLCASSRSQDSPLHFGNGTRLTVT.

V usage is TRBV4-1 and J usage is TRBJ2-7; a weak D match, TRBD2 (5 bases). Germline V lookup: CDR1 MGHRA, CDR2 YSYEKL. The V and J ends lost 0 bases and 3 bases respectively, with 15 bases between them. The CDR3 runs 16 residues. Here the CDR3 reads CASSQEQPGFGYEQYF. The CDR3 region has the DNA TGCGCCAGCAGCCAAGAGCAACCGGGGTTTGGCTACGAGCAGTACTTC.

Ten or more counts support this clonotype. The J gene is TRBJ2-3, the V gene TRBV6-5; D gene unclear. Trimming took off 0 bases at V and 4 bases at J, with 8 bases between the two ends. CDR1 is MNHEY and CDR2 is SVGAGI in the germline V gene. This CDR3 region has 14 residues. This CDR3 reads CASSYSGKSDTQYF. CDR3 bases: TGTGCCAGCAGTTACTCGGGGAAGTCAGATACGCAGTATTTT.

This clonotype was seen ten or more times. DNA of the CDR3: TGTGCCAGCAGCCAACTGGGAACAGATACGCAGTATTTT. Amino acids: CASSQLGTDTQYF. The chain links TRBV4-2 to TRBJ2-3; D remains unclear. The CDR3 spans 13 residues. The ends were cut back, 2 bases at V and 3 bases at J, with 6 bases in the middle. From germline, CDR1 is LGHNA and CDR2 YNFKEQ.

This clonotype was recorded a few times. The chain recombines TRBV28 with TRBJ2-3; TRBD2 aligns across 8 bases. Germline CDR1 reads MDHEN; CDR2 reads SYDVKM. The CDR3 is made up of 15 amino acids. V trimming: 7 bases; J trimming: 6 bases; junction bases outside the gene matches: 12. In DNA, the CDR3 is TGTGCCAGCACCACCCGGGGGGGCTTATCCGATACGCAGTATTTT. Translating it yields CASTTRGGLSDTQYF.

This clonotype appeared a few times. V is TRBV6-6 and J is TRBJ1-3, with D perhaps TRBD1 (6 bases). Germline V gives CDR1 MNHNY, CDR2 SVGAGI (reference sequence). The CDR3 has 13 residues. Trimming pared 6 bases from V and 7 bases from J, leaving 13 bases between. CDR3 sequence reads: CASSRQVLNTIYF. The CDR3 nucleotides are TGTGCCAGCAGCCGACAGGTCCTTAACACCATATATTTT.

Comment on this clonotype: A much larger clone lies a single base off, so this may be a read error. The V call is TRBV6-1, the J call TRBJ2-7; tentatively, D is TRBD1 (6 bases). CDR3 length: 15 residues. Trimming took 7 bases from V and 2 from J, leaving 18 bases between them. From germline, CDR1 is MNHNS and CDR2 SASEGT. The CDR3 loop reads CASILRQVVPYEQYF. The CDR3 DNA reads TGTGCCAGCATCCTGAGACAGGTGGTTCCCTACGAGCAGTACTTC.

In regard to this clonotype: One junction end disagrees with the germline gene, perhaps due to a read error. The rearrangement links TRBV30 to TRBJ2-2, with D perhaps TRBD2 (6 bases). CDR1 is GTSNPN, CDR2 SVGIG, per germline (reference sequence). CDR3 length: 14 amino acids. CDR3 in DNA: TGTGCCTGGACCCGAAAACGGAACACCGGGGGGCTGTTTTTT. Its translation is CAWTRKRNTGGLFF. The full variable domain, completed using reference TRBV30 and TRBJ2-2, is SQTIHQWPATLVQPVGSPLSLECTVEGTSNPNLYWYRQAAGRGLQLLFYSVGIGQISSEVPQNLSASRPQDRQFILSSKKLLLSDSGFYLCAWTRKRNTGGLFFGEGSRLTVL.

V is TRBV20-1 and J is TRBJ2-5; D is unresolved. V was trimmed by 0 bases and J by 11 bases, leaving 7 bases between them. This CDR3 region has 10 residues. CDR1 is DFQATT, CDR2 SNEGSKA, per germline (reference sequence). CDR3: CSARDVSQYF. DNA of the CDR3: TGCAGTGCTAGAGACGTGTCTCAGTACTTC.

The table lists this clonotype with a few counts. J is TRBJ2-3 and V is TRBV12-3 or TRBV12-4, with a weak D call TRBD1 (6 bases). The CDR3 is 15 residues long. V was trimmed by 1 base and J by 11 bases, leaving 19 bases between them. The chain's CDR3 is CASSLGGLGADVQYF. As DNA, the CDR3 is TGTGCCAGCAGTTTAGGGGGGCTAGGCGCAGATGTGCAGTATTTT.